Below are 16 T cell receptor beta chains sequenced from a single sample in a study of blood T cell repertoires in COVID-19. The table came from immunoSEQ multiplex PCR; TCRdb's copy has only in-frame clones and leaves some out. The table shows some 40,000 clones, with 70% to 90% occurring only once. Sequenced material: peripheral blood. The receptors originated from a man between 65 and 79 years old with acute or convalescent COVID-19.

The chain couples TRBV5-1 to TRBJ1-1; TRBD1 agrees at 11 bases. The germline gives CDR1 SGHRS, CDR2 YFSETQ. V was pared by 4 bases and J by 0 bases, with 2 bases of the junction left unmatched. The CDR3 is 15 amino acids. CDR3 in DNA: TGCGCCAGCAGCAGGGACAGGGGGGTGAACACTGAAGCTTTCTTT. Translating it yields CASSRDRGVNTEAFF.

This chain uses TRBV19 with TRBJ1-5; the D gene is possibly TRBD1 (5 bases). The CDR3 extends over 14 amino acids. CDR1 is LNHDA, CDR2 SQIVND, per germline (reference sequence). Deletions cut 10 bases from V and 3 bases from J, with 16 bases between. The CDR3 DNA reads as TGTGCCACCGGGGGGAGACAGACCAATCAGCCCCAGCATTTT. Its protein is CATGGRQTNQPQHF.

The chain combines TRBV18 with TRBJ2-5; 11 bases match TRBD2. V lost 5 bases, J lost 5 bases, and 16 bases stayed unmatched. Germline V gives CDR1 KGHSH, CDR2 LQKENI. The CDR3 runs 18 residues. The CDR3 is CASSFGLAGAPVKETQYF. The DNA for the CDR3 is TGTGCCAGCTCATTTGGACTAGCGGGCGCCCCTGTGAAGGAGACCCAGTACTTC.

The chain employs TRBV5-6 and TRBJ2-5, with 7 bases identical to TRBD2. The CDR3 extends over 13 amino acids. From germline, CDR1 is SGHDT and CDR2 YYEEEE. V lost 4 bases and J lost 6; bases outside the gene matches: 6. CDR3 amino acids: CASSRTGGKTQYF. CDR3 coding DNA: TGTGCCAGCAGCCGTACGGGAGGAAAGACCCAGTACTTC.

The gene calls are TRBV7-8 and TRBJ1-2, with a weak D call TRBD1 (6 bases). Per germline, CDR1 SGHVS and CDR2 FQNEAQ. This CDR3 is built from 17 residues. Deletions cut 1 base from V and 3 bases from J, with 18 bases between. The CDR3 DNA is TGTGCCAGCAGCTTAGTAATACAGGGCAGTAAGGACTATGGCTACACCTTC. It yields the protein CASSLVIQGSKDYGYTF.

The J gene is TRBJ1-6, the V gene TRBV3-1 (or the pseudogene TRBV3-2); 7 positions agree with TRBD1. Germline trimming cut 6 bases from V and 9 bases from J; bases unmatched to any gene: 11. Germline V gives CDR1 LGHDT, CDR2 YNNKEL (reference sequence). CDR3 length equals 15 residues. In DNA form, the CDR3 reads TGTGCCAGCAGTCCTCGACAGGGTGGTACTTCACCCCTCCACTTT. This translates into CASSPRQGGTSPLHF.

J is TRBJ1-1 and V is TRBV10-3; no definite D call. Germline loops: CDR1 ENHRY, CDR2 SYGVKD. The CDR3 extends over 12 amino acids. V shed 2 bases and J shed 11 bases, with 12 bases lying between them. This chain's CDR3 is CAISEEAESAFF. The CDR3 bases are TGTGCCATCAGTGAGGAAGCGGAATCGGCTTTCTTT.

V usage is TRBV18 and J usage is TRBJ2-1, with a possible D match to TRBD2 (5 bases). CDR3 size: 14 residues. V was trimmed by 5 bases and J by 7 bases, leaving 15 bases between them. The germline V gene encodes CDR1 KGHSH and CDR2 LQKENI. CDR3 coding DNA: TGTGCCAGCTCATCCTCTCTGACGGGAAATGAGCAGTTCTTC. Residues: CASSSSLTGNEQFF.

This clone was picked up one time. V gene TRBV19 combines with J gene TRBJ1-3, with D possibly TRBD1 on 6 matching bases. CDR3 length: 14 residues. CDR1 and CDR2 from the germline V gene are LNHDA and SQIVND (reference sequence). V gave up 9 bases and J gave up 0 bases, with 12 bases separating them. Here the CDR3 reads CASSQGFSGNTIYF. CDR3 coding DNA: TGTGCCAGCTCTCAGGGGTTCTCTGGAAACACCATATATTTT.

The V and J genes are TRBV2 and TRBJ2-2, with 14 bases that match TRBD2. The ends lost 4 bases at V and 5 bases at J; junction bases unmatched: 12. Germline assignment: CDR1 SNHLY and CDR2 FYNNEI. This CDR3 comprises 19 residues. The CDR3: CASSGRQKGLAGVTGELFF. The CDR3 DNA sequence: TGTGCCAGCAGTGGCCGGCAGAAGGGACTAGCGGGAGTTACCGGGGAGCTGTTTTTT.

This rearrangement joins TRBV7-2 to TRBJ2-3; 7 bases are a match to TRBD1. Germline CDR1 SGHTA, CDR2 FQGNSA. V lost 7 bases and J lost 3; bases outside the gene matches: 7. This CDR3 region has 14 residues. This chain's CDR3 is CASNSGQRTDTQYF. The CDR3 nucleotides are TGTGCCAGCAACTCGGGACAGAGGACAGATACGCAGTATTTT. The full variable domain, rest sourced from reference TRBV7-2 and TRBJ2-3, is GAGVSQSPSNKVTEKGKDVELRCDPISGHTALYWYRQSLGQGLEFLIYFQGNSAPDKSGLPSDRFSAERTGGSVSTLTIQRTQQEDSAVYLCASNSGQRTDTQYFGPGTRLTVL.

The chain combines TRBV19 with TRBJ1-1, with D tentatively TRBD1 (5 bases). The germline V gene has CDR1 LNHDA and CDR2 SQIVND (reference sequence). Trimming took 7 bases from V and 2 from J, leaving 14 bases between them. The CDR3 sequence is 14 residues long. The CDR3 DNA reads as TGTGCCAGTAAGCTACGACAGATTAACACTGAAGCTTTCTTT. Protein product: CASKLRQINTEAFF.

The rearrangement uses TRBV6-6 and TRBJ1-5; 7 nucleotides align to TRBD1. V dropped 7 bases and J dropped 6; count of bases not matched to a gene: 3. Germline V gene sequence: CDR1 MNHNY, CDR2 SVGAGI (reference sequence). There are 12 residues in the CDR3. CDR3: CASTTGAQPQHF. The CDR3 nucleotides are TGTGCCAGCACCACAGGGGCTCAGCCCCAGCATTTT.

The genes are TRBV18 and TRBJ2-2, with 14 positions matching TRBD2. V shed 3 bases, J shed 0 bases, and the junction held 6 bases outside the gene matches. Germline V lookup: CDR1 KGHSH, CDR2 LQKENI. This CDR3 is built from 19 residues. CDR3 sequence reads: CASSPIPTSGRANTGELFF. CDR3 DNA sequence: TGTGCCAGCTCACCTATCCCGACTAGCGGGAGGGCGAACACCGGGGAGCTGTTTTTT.

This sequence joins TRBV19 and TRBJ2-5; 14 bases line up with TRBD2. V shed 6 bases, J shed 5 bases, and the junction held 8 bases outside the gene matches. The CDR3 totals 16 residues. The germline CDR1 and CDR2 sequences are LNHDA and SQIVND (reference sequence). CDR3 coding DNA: TGTGCCAGTAGCCCCGGACTAGCGGGAGGTGGCGAGACCCAGTACTTC. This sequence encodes CASSPGLAGGGETQYF.

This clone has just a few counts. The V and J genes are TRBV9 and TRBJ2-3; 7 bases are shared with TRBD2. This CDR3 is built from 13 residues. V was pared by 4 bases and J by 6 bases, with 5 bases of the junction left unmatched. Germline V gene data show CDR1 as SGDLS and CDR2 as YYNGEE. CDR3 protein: CASSTRLADTQYF. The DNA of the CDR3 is TGTGCCAGCAGCACCCGACTAGCCGATACGCAGTATTTT.